This paragraph covers one T cell receptor (beta chain) sequence. Antigen: not known. The record originates from a study of T cell responses to AZD1222 COVID-19 vaccine. The study's findings and limits: Along spike, vaccine-associated CD4 TCRs were found throughout, with dominance at 160-218 and 743-854. A rise in Spike-specific TCR breadth and depth followed two AZD1222 doses. Repertoire sampling happened only post peak T cell response.

This CDR3 has 13 residues. Trimming took 8 bases from V and 1 from J, leaving 12 bases between them. The germline CDR1 and CDR2 sequences are SGDLS and YYNGEE. The assay was immunoSEQ multiplex PCR, and TCRdb's table has in-frame clones only and misses some. Among 100,000 to 150,000 clones listed, 70% to 90% were seen once. The sequencing used peripheral blood, collected 28 days after the second AZD1222 dose. The source of this sequence is an adult who received the AZD1222 COVID-19 vaccine. The chain carries TRBV9 and TRBJ1-1; D not certain. The CDR3 DNA reads as TGTGCCAGTGCTGAGGATCCGAACACTGAAGCTTTCTTT. As protein: CASAEDPNTEAFF.